This is a list of T cell receptor beta chains from one sample in a study of T cell responses to AZD1222 COVID-19 vaccine. Clones were read by immunoSEQ multiplex PCR, and TCRdb kept only the in-frame ones, dropping some. Altogether 180,000 or so clones are present, 90% to 95% being singletons, with the ten largest covering around 0.97%. The sample was peripheral blood, taken 28 days after the second dose of the MenACWY control vaccine. All receptors derive from an adult who received the MenACWY meningococcal vaccine as a control. The conserved cysteine and the conserved F or W are not part of the CDR3 here. The order of the fields is CDR3 length, V gene, J gene, CDR3 protein.

cdr3_length: 13
v_call: TRBV7-9
j_call: TRBJ2-3
cdr3_aa: ASSLKAGTGDTQY

cdr3_length: 13
v_call: TRBV6-5
j_call: TRBJ1-4
cdr3_aa: ASKGQGLVNEKLF

cdr3_length: 13
v_call: TRBV5-1
j_call: TRBJ2-2
cdr3_aa: ASRQGPGVTGELF

cdr3_length: 15
v_call: TRBV5-1
j_call: TRBJ2-5
cdr3_aa: ASSRGTSGGVQETQY

cdr3_length: 9
v_call: TRBV28
j_call: TRBJ1-1
cdr3_aa: ASSYLEDSF

cdr3_length: 12
v_call: TRBV9
j_call: TRBJ1-3
cdr3_aa: ASSVRQAGNTIY

cdr3_length: 14
v_call: TRBV13
j_call: TRBJ2-2
cdr3_aa: ASSPRVLAGAWELF

cdr3_length: 17
v_call: TRBV9
j_call: TRBJ2-5
cdr3_aa: ASSSYHRTSGGIGETQY

cdr3_length: 11
v_call: TRBV2
j_call: TRBJ2-1
cdr3_aa: ASMGALYNEQF

cdr3_length: 12
v_call: TRBV19
j_call: TRBJ2-4
cdr3_aa: ATGGGTAKNIQY

cdr3_length: 11
v_call: TRBV28
j_call: TRBJ1-5
cdr3_aa: ASSLSNNQPQH

cdr3_length: 12
v_call: TRBV12-5
j_call: TRBJ2-3
cdr3_aa: ASGLRALGDTQY

cdr3_length: 13
v_call: TRBV4-1
j_call: TRBJ2-2
cdr3_aa: ASSRGTLETGELF

cdr3_length: 11
v_call: TRBV12-3/TRBV12-4
j_call: TRBJ1-2
cdr3_aa: ASSLGTVRGYT

cdr3_length: 17
v_call: TRBV7-2
j_call: TRBJ2-1
cdr3_aa: ASSLAGTGGPSSYNEQF